This is a list of T cell receptor beta chains from one sample in a study of CD8+ T cells in alopecia areata. TCRdb keeps only in-frame clones here, not all; method: immunoSEQ multiplex PCR. The sample lists over 120,000 clones, approximately 51% occurring once. Sequencing was performed on CD4+ T cells sorted from blood, taken at week 0. These receptors all come from a human donor with alopecia areata. Both conserved end residues are part of each CDR3. A D gene is named only where the DNA matches it firmly. Not every row has a clone size; where given, it reads once, few, many or a size class.

>TRBJ2-3|TRBV15|TRBD1|few
TGTGCCACCAGCACCAGGGACAGGGTTTGGCGCACAGATACGCAGTATTTT
CATSTRDRVWRTDTQYF
>TRBJ1-1|TRBV30|.|.
TGTGCCTGGAGTGCGGGCTTCATAAACACTGAAGCTTTCTTT
CAWSAGFINTEAFF
>TRBJ1-2|TRBV9|.|few
TGTGCCAGCAGCGTAGAAGCGGGGGCGCCATTCAACTATGGCTACACCTTC
CASSVEAGAPFNYGYTF
>TRBJ2-5|TRBV27|.|.
TGTGCCAGCAGTCCTCGGTGGGGAGAGACCCAGTACTTC
CASSPRWGETQYF
>TRBJ2-1|TRBV5-1|.|few
TGCGCCAGCAGCTTTAACAATGAGCAGTTCTTC
CASSFNNEQFF
>TRBJ2-6|TRBV4-2|.|few
TGTGCCAGCAGCCACCACAGCCCCTCTGGGGCCAACGTCCTGACTTTC
CASSHHSPSGANVLTF
>TRBJ2-1|TRBV7-2|TRBD1|few
TGTGCCAGCAGCTCCTTGGGCGGACAGGGGGCTTACAATGAGCAGTTCTTC
CASSSLGGQGAYNEQFF
>TRBJ2-1|TRBV29-1|.|few
TGCAGCGAAACTGATACAGGGGAGCAGTTCTTC
CSETDTGEQFF
>TRBJ1-2|TRBV25-1|TRBD1|many
TGTGCCAGCAGACCTGGTTTGGGACAGGGGGATGGCTACACCTTC
CASRPGLGQGDGYTF
>TRBJ2-3|TRBV18|.|few
TGTGCCAGCTCACCACAGGCCGTAGATACGCAGTATTTT
CASSPQAVDTQYF
>TRBJ2-1|TRBV18|TRBD2|few
TGTGCCAGCTCACCCCGCAGGCTAGCGGGAGTACCCTACAATGAGCAGTTCTTC
CASSPRRLAGVPYNEQFF
>TRBJ2-6|TRBV11-2|.|.
TGTGCCAGCAGCTTAGCCCACACCACCGGGGCCAACGTCCTGACTTTC
CASSLAHTTGANVLTF
>TRBJ2-7|TRBV14|.|few
TGTGCCAGCAGCCAAGTTTACGGGAGCTCCTACGAGCAGTACTTC
CASSQVYGSSYEQYF
>TRBJ2-7|TRBV7-2|.|few
TGTGCCAGCAGCACCACCCCCGAATACGAGCAGTACTTC
CASSTTPEYEQYF
>TRBJ2-1|TRBV5-4|.|.
TGTGCCAGCAGCTTTGGGGGGGCTCCGTCCTACAATGAGCAGTTCTTC
CASSFGGAPSYNEQFF
>TRBJ2-3|TRBV4-1|TRBD1|.
TGCGCCAGCAGTCCCACCCGGGAACAGGGGGCGACAGATACGCAGTATTTT
CASSPTREQGATDTQYF
>TRBJ1-5|TRBV5-1|.|.
TGCGCCAGCAGCGAAGGACCCCATAGCAATCAGCCCCAGCATTTT
CASSEGPHSNQPQHF
>TRBJ2-7|TRBV18|.|.
TGTGCCAGCTCACCATGGAGAGGTCCCGACGAGCAGTACTTC
CASSPWRGPDEQYF
>TRBJ2-7|TRBV7-4|.|many
TGTGGCGATGGGTCCTACGAGCAGTACTTC
CGDGSYEQYF
>TRBJ1-2|TRBV29-1|TRBD1|.
TGCAGCTCTCGGACAGGAGGTGGCTACACCTTC
CSSRTGGGYTF
>TRBJ2-3|TRBV30|TRBD2|.
TGTGCATGGAAGAGTTCTAGCGGGAGAACAGATACGCAGTATTTT
CAWKSSSGRTDTQYF
>TRBJ2-5|TRBV11-2|TRBD2|.
TGTGCCAGCAGCTTAGGACTAGCGTCGGGAGAGACCCAGTACTTC
CASSLGLASGETQYF
>TRBJ2-2|TRBV11-2|.|.
TGTGCCAGCAGCTTAGTCAGGAACACCGGGGAGCTGTTTTTT
CASSLVRNTGELFF
>TRBJ2-7|TRBV7-2|.|.
TGTGCCAGCAGCGTACGGACTGGTCAAGAGCAGTACTTC
CASSVRTGQEQYF
>TRBJ2-1|TRBV19|TRBD1|.
TGTGCCAGTAGTGCCCGGACAGGGGGCGCGGAGTCCTACAATGAGCAGTTCTTC
CASSARTGGAESYNEQFF
>TRBJ2-7|TRBV7-8|TRBD2|few
TGTGCCAGCAGCAAACCGACTAGCTCTGGGGAGCAGTACTTC
CASSKPTSSGEQYF
>TRBJ2-5|TRBV29-1|.|.
TGCAGCGTTGGGTTCCAGCGAAGATACCAAGAGACCCAGTACTTC
CSVGFQRRYQETQYF
>TRBJ2-1|TRBV2|TRBD1|.
TGTGCCAGCTCGGGACAGATAGCATCCTACAATGAGCAGTTCTTC
CASSGQIASYNEQFF
>TRBJ2-7|TRBV5-4|.|.
TGTGCCAGCAGCTTAACAGGGTACGAGCAGTACTTC
CASSLTGYEQYF
>TRBJ1-2|TRBV30|.|.
TGTGCCTGGAGTGTGGGTATGACAGGAATAAATGGCTACACCTTC
CAWSVGMTGINGYTF
>TRBJ1-4|TRBV2|.|.
TGTGCCAGCATGCGTGCAACTAATGAAAAACTGTTTTTT
CASMRATNEKLFF
>TRBJ1-5|TRBV25-1|.|.
TGTGCCAGCAGTGAATCGAGGATAGGTCAGCCCCAGCATTTT
CASSESRIGQPQHF
>TRBJ2-7|TRBV13|TRBD1|.
TGTGCCAGCAGCCGCTTCACAGGGGGCTACGAGCAGTACTTC
CASSRFTGGYEQYF
>TRBJ2-1|TRBV4-1|.|few
TGCGCCAGCAGCTACAATGAGCAGTTCTTC
CASSYNEQFF
>TRBJ2-3|TRBV7-2|.|.
TGTGCCAGCAGCTTAGCGCTAGCGACAGCCACGCAGTATTTT
CASSLALATATQYF
>TRBJ2-7|TRBV29-1|TRBD2|.
TGCAGCGTCGGGACTAGCGGGAGCTACGAGCAGTACTTC
CSVGTSGSYEQYF
>TRBJ1-1|TRBV10-3|.|few
TGTGCCATCAGTGAGGCCCTTTTAAGGACTGAAGCTTTCTTT
CAISEALLRTEAFF
>TRBJ1-1|TRBV7-9|TRBD1|few
TGTGCCAGCAGCGTCGAAGGGGGCGCGAGTACTGAAGCTTTCTTT
CASSVEGGASTEAFF
>TRBJ2-7|TRBV28|.|.
TGTGCCAGCAGTCCCCCCGGTTACGAGCAGTACTTC
CASSPPGYEQYF
>TRBJ2-7|TRBV4-1|.|.
TGCGCCAGCAGCCAAGAAGGGCACTCCTACGAGCAGTACTTC
CASSQEGHSYEQYF
>TRBJ2-2|TRBV29-1|TRBD2|once
TGCAGCGCACGTGGGGGGGACCCAAAGACCGGGGAGCTGTTTTTT
CSARGGDPKTGELFF
>TRBJ1-2|TRBV25-1|.|.
TGTGCCAGCAGTAAGACAGGCGGCTACACCTTC
CASSKTGGYTF
>TRBJ2-5|TRBV29-1|TRBD2|few
TGCAGCGTGACTAGCGGGATCCAAGAGACCCAGTACTTC
CSVTSGIQETQYF
>TRBJ1-1|TRBV2|TRBD1|.
TGTGCCAGCAGGAGACAGGGGACTGAAGCTTTCTTT
CASRRQGTEAFF
>TRBJ2-7|TRBV4-1|TRBD2|.
TGCGCCAGCAGCCAAGCCAGCGATCTAGCGGCACCCTACGAGCAGTACTTC
CASSQASDLAAPYEQYF
>TRBJ1-2|TRBV28|.|.
TGTGCCAGCAGTCTCCCCTTGGGGAACTATGGCTACACCTTC
CASSLPLGNYGYTF
>TRBJ2-5|TRBV7-6|.|.
TGTGCCAGCAGCTTAGTTTGGGGAGGACAAGAGACCCAGTACTTC
CASSLVWGGQETQYF
>TRBJ1-1|TRBV6-5|.|.
TGTGCCAGCCGAAAGCCTGCGGACACTGAAGCTTTCTTT
CASRKPADTEAFF
>TRBJ2-7|TRBV5-1|TRBD2|few
TGCGCCAGCAGCCCACTAGCGGGAGTCAAGGGGTACGAGCAGTACTTC
CASSPLAGVKGYEQYF
>TRBJ2-5|TRBV4-2|TRBD2|.
TGTGCCAGCAGCCCCGGGGGAGCGGGAGACGAAGAGACCCAGTACTTC
CASSPGGAGDEETQYF
>TRBJ2-2|TRBV5-1|TRBD1|.
TGCGCCAGCAGTAGAAATCCGGGACAGGGACACACCGGGGAGCTGTTTTTT
CASSRNPGQGHTGELFF
>TRBJ1-5|TRBV28|.|once
TGTGCCAGCACCTCGTCCGGATTCAATCAGCCCCAGCATTTT
CASTSSGFNQPQHF